This T cell receptor (beta chain) was sequenced in a study of blood T cells in healthy people across ages. Broader study findings: Possibly, changes in expanded clonotypes were confounded because donor CMV status was unknown.

Together with a sample-barcoded 5' primer, a J-beta primer mix was included in a second PCR lasting about 7 to 11 cycles. A single record per CDR3 protein comes from TCRdb applying MiXCR to the 5' RACE reads. The sample has 450,000 to 700,000 distinct CDR3 sequences; 25% to 30% are singletons. This clonotype has just a few counts. The antigen is not known. A much larger clone sits a single nucleotide away, making a read error possible. The study isolated at least 7 million PBMCs from each sample. The specimen sequenced was blood. The TCR comes from a woman aged 70-85 years in good health.

CDR3 region: CSVRKSPSSGGEQYF. The DNA of the CDR3 is TGCAGTGTTAGAAAGTCCCCATCATCAGGGGGCGAGCAGTACTTC. The V and J genes are TRBV20-1 and TRBJ2-7; 7 bases are a match to TRBD1. CDR3 length: 15 residues. The germline CDR1 and CDR2 sequences are DFQATT and SNEGSKA (reference sequence).